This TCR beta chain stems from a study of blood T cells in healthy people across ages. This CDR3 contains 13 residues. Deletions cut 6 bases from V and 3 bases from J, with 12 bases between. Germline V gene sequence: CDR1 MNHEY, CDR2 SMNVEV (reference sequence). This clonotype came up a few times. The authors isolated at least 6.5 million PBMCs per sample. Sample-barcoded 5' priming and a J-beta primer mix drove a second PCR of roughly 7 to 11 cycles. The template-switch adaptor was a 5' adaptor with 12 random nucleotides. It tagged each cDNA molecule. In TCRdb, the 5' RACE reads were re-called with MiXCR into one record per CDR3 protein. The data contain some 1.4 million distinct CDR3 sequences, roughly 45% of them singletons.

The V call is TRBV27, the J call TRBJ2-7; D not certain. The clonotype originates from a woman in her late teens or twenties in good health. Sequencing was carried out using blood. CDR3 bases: TGTGCCAGCAGAAGCCCCCCCTACTACGAGCAGTACTTC. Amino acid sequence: CASRSPPYYEQYF.